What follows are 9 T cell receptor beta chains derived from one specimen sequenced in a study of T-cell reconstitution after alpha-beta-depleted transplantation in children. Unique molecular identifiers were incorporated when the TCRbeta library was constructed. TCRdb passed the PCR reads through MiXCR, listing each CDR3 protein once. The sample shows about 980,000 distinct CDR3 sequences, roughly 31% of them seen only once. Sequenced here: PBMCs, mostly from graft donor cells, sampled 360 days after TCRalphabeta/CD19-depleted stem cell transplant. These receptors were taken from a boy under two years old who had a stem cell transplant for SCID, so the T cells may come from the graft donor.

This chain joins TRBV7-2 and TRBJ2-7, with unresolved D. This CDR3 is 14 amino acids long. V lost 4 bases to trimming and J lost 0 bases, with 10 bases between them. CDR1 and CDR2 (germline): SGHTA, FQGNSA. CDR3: CASSYVLISYEQYF. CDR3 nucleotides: TGTGCCAGCAGCTATGTACTCATCTCCTACGAGCAGTACTTC.

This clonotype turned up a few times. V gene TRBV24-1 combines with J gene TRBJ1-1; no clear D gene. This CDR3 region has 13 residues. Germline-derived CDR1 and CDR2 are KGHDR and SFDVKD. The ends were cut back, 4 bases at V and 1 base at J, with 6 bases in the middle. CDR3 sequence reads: CATSESGNTEAFF. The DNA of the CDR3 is TGTGCCACCAGTGAGTCCGGGAACACTGAAGCTTTCTTT.

This chain's CDR3 is CASSQDSVDLANTGELFF. The CDR3 coding sequence is TGTGCCAGCAGCCAAGATTCGGTAGACCTTGCGAACACCGGGGAGCTGTTTTTT. This chain connects TRBV4-2 to TRBJ2-2; D is ambiguous. V was cut by 0 bases and J by 0 bases, with 14 bases left in between. The CDR3 sequence is 18 residues long. Germline assignment: CDR1 LGHNA and CDR2 YNFKEQ.

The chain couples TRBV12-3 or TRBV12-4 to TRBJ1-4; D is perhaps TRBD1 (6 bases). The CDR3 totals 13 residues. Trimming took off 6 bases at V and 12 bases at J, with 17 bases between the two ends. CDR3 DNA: TGTGCCAGCAGCCCCGCGGGGGGGCTGGAACTGTTTTTT. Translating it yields CASSPAGGLELFF.

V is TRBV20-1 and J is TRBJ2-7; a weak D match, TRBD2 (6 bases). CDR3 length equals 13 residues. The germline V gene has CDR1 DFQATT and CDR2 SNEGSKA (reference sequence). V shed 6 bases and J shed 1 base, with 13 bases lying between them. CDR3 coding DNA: TGCAGTGCCATCGGGGGTCAGTCCTACGAGCAGTACTTC. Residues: CSAIGGQSYEQYF.

The CDR3 loop reads CASSFGDRGSGANVLTF. DNA of the CDR3: TGTGCCAGCAGTTTTGGGGACAGGGGCTCTGGGGCCAACGTCCTGACTTTC. The rearrangement uses TRBV12-3 or TRBV12-4 and TRBJ2-6, with 10 positions matching TRBD1. CDR3 size: 17 residues. The J segment lost 0 bases and the V segment lost 3 bases, leaving 2 bases of the junction unmatched.

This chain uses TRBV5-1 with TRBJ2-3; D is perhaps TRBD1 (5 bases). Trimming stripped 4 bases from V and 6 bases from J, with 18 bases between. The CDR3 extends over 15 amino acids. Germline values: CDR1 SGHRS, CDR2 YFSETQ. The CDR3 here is CASSRQGLPEDTQYF. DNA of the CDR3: TGCGCCAGCAGCAGGCAGGGATTGCCTGAGGATACGCAGTATTTT.

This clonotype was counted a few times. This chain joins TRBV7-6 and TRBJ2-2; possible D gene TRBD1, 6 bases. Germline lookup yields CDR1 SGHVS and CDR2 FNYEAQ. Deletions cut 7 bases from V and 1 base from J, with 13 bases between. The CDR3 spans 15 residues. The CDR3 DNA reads TGTGCCAGCAACCAGGGGACGGGGAACACCGGGGAGCTGTTTTTT. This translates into CASNQGTGNTGELFF.

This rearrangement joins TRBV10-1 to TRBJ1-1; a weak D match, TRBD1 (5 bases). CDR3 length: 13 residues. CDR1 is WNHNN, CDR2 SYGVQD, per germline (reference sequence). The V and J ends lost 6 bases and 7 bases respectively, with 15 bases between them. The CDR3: CASSRDGLDEAFF. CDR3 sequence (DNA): TGCGCCAGCAGCCGGGACGGTCTAGATGAAGCTTTCTTT.